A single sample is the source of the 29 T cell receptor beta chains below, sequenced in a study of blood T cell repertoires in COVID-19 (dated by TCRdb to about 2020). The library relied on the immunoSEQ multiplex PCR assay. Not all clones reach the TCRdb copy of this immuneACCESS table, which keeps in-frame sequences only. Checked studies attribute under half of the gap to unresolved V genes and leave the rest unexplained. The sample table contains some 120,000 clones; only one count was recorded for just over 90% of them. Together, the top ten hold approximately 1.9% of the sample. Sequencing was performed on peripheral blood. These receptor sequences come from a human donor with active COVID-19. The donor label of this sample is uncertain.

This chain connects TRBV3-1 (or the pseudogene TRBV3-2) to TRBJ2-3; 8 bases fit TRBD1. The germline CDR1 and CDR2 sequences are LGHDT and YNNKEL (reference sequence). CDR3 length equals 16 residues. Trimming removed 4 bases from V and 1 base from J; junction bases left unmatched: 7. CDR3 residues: CASSRPGQDRTDTQYF. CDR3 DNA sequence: TGTGCCAGCAGCCGACCGGGACAGGACCGCACAGATACGCAGTATTTT.

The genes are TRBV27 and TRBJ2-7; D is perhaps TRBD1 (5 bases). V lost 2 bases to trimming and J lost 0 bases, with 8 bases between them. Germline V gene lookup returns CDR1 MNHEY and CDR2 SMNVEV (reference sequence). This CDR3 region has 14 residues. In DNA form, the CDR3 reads TGTGCCAGCAGTTTAGCAGGGCTCTCCTACGAGCAGTACTTC. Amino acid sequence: CASSLAGLSYEQYF.

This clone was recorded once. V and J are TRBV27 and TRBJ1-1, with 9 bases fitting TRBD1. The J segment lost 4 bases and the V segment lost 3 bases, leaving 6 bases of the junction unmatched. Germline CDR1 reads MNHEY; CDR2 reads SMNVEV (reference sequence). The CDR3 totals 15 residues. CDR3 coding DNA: TGTGCCAGCAGTTTCGACCTGACAGGGGGCACTGAAGCTTTCTTT. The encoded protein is CASSFDLTGGTEAFF.

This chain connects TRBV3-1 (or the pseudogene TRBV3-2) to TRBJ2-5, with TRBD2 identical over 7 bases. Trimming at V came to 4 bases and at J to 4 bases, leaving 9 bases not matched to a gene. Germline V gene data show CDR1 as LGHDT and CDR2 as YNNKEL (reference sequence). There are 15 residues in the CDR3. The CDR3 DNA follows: TGTGCCAGCAGCCCCGCTGCGACTAGCCCAGAGACCCAGTACTTC. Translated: CASSPAATSPETQYF.

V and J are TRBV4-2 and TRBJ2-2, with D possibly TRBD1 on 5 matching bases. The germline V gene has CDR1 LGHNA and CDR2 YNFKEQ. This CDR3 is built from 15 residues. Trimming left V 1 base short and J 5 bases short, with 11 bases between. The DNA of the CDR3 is TGTGCCAGCAGCCAAGTTGGCAGGGCTACCGGGGAGCTGTTTTTT. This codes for CASSQVGRATGELFF.

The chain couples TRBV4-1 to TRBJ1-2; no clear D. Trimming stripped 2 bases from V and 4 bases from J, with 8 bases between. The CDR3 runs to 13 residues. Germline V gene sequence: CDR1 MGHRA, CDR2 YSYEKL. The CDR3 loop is CASSQSDIYGYTF. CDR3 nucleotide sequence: TGCGCCAGCAGCCAATCCGACATCTATGGCTACACCTTC.

The CDR3 coding sequence is TGTGCCAGTAGAATGGACAGGGGACGGTATGGCTACACCTTC. Protein: CASRMDRGRYGYTF. The chain joins TRBV19 to TRBJ1-2; TRBD1 matches 9 bases. J lost 5 bases, V lost 6 bases, and 7 bases had no gene match. The CDR3 runs to 14 residues. Per the germline V gene, CDR1 is LNHDA and CDR2 is SQIVND (reference sequence).

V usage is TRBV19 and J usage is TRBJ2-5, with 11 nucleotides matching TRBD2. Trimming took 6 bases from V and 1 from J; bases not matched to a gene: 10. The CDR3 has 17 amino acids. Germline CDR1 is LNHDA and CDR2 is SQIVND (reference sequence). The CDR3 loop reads CASRRSSGGTLQETQYF. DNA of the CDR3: TGTGCCAGTAGACGTTCTAGCGGGGGGACCCTCCAAGAGACCCAGTACTTC.

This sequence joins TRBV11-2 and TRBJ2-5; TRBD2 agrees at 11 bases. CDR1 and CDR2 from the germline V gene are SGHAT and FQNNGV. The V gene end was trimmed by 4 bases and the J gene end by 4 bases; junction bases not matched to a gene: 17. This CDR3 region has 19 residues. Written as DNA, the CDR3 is TGTGCCAGCAGCTCCCGTCGGTCTAGCGGGGGGATCGTGTTAGAGACCCAGTACTTC. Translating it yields CASSSRRSSGGIVLETQYF.

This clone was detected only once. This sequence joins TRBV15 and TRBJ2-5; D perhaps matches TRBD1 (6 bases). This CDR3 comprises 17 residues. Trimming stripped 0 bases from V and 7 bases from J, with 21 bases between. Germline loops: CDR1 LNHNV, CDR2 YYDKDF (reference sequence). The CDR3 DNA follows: TGTGCCACCAGCAGAGAGTTTGCAGGGGCGGGTGTGGGGACCCAGTACTTC. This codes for CATSREFAGAGVGTQYF.

DNA of the CDR3: TGTGCCAGCAGCCAAGATAGGGGGACTAGCGGGTTTGAGACCCAGTACTTC. It specifies CASSQDRGTSGFETQYF. The genes are TRBV4-2 and TRBJ2-5; 12 bases line up with TRBD2. The CDR3 spans 17 residues. The V gene's germline CDR1 is LGHNA and CDR2 YNFKEQ. The V segment lost 0 bases and the J segment 5 bases; nucleotides outside the gene matches: 7.

CDR3: CASSHEEGGAYNEQFF. The DNA for the CDR3 is TGTGCCAGCAGCCACGAAGAAGGGGGTGCGTACAATGAGCAGTTCTTC. This chain connects TRBV4-2 to TRBJ2-1; D possibly corresponds to TRBD1 (6 bases). The V gene lost 3 bases and the J gene lost 4 bases, with 16 bases spanning the gap. This CDR3 comprises 16 residues. The germline gives CDR1 LGHNA, CDR2 YNFKEQ.

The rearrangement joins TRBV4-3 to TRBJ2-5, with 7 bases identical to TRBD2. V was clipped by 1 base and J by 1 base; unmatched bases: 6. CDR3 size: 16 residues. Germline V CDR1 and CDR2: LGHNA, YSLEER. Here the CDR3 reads CASSQAGRGTQETQYF. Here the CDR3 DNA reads TGCGCCAGCAGCCAAGCGGGGCGGGGGACCCAAGAGACCCAGTACTTC.

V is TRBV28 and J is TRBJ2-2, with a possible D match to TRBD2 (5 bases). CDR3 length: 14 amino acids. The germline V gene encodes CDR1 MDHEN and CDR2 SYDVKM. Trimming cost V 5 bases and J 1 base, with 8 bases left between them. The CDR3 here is CASSPGMNTGELFF. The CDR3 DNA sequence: TGTGCCAGCAGTCCCGGGATGAACACCGGGGAGCTGTTTTTT.

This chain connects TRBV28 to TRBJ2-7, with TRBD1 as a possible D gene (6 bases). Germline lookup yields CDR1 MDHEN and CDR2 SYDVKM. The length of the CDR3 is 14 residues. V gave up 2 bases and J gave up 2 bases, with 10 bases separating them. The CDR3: CASSLQGPPYEQYF. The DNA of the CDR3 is TGTGCCAGCAGTTTACAGGGGCCCCCCTACGAGCAGTACTTC. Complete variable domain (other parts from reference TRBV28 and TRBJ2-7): DVKVTQSSRYLVKRTGEKVFLECVQDMDHENMFWYRQDPGLGLRLIYFSYDVKMKEKGDIPEGYSVSREKKERFSLILESASTNQTSMYLCASSLQGPPYEQYFGPGTRLTVT.

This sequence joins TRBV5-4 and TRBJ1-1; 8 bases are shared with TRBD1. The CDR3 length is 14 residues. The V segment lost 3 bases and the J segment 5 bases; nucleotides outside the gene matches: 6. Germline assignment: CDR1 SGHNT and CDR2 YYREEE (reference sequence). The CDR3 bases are TGTGCCAGCAGCTCCACAGGGGGTCGGACTGAAGCTTTCTTT. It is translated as CASSSTGGRTEAFF.

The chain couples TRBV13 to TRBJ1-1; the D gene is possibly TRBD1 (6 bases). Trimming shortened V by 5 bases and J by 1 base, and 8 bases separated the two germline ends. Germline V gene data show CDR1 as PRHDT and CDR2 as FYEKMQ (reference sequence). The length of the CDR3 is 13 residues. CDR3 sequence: CASSPGANTEAFF. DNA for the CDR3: TGTGCCAGCAGCCCAGGGGCGAACACTGAAGCTTTCTTT.

CDR3: CASSPSTTGELFF. DNA of the CDR3: TGTGCCAGCAGCCCCTCTACCACCGGGGAGCTGTTTTTT. This rearrangement joins TRBV7-9 to TRBJ2-2; D gene unclear. Germline-derived CDR1 and CDR2 are SEHNR and FQNEAQ (reference sequence). This CDR3 is built from 13 residues. V was cut by 5 bases and J by 4 bases, with 8 bases left in between.

CDR3 DNA sequence: TGCAGCGTTGTTGAGAGACAGGGATCAGAAGGAAACACCATATATTTT. Residues: CSVVERQGSEGNTIYF. V usage is TRBV29-1 and J usage is TRBJ1-3, with 7 bases that match TRBD1. This CDR3 has 16 residues. Germline V lookup: CDR1 SQVTM, CDR2 ANQGSEA. Trimming took 4 bases from V and 4 from J; bases not matched to a gene: 13.

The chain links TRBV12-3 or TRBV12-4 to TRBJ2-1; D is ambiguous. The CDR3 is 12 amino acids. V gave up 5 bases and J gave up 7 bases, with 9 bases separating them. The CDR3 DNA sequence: TGTGCCAGCAGTCCCGGCAGGAATGAGCAGTTCTTC. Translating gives CASSPGRNEQFF.

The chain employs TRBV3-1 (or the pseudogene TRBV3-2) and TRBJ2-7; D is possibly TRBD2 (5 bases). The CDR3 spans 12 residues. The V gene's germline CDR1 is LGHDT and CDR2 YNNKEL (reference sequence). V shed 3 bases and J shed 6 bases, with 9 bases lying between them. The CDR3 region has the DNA TGTGCCAGCAGCCAGGTGGGGAGCGAGCAGTACTTC. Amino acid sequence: CASSQVGSEQYF.

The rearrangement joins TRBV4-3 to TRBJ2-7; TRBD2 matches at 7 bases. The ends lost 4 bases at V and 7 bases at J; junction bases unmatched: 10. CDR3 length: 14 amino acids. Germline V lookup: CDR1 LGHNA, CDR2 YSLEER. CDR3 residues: CASSLRAGPGEQYF. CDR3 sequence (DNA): TGCGCCAGCAGCCTACGAGCGGGACCTGGGGAGCAGTACTTC.

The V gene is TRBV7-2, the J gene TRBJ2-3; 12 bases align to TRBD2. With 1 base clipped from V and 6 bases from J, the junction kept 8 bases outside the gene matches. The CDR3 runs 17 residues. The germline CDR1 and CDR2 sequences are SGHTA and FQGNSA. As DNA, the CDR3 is TGTGCCAGCAGCTTAGGCAGACTAGCGGGGGTCTGGGATACGCAGTATTTT. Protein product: CASSLGRLAGVWDTQYF.

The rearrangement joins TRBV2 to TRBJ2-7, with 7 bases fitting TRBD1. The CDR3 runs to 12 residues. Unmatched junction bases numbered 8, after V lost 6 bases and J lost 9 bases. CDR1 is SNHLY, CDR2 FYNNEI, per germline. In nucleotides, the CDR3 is TGTGCCAGCAGAGTGACAGGGCAAGGGCAGTACTTC. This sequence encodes CASRVTGQGQYF.

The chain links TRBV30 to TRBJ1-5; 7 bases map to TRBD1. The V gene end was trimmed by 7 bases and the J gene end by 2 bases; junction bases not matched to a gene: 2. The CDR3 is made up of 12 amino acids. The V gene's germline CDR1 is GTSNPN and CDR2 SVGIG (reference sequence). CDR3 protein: CAYDRGNQPQHF. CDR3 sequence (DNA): TGTGCCTATGACAGGGGCAATCAGCCCCAGCATTTT.

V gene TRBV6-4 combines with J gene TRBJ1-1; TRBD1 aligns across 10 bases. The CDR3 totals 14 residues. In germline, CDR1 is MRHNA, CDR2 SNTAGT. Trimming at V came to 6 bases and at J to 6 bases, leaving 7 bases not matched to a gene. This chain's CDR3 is CASSRDRGRPEAFF. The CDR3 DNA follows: TGTGCCAGCAGCCGGGACAGGGGTCGCCCTGAAGCTTTCTTT.

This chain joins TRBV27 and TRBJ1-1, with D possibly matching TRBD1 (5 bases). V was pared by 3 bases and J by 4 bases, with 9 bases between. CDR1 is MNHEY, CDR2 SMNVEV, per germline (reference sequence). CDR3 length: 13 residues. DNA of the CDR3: TGTGCCAGCAGTTTGCAGGGAACCACTGAAGCTTTCTTT. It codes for CASSLQGTTEAFF.

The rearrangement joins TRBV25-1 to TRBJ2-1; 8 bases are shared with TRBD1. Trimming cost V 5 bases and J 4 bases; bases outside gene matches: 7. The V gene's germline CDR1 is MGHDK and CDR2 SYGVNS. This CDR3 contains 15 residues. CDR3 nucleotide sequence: TGTGCCAGCAGTAGACCGGGACAGGCGTACAATGAGCAGTTCTTC. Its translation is CASSRPGQAYNEQFF.

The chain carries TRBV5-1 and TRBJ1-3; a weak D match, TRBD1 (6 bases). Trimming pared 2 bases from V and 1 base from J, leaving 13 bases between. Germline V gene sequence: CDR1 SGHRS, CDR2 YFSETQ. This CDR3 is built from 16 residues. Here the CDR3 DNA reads TGCGCCAGCAGCTTTTCCCTTCAGGGGTCTGGAAACACCATATATTTT. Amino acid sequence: CASSFSLQGSGNTIYF.